Listed here are 24 T cell receptor beta chains from one sample, sequenced in a study of cytomegalovirus exposure and HLA in healthy donors. PCR primers comprised 60 Vbeta and 13 Jbeta primers. This table comes from immunoSEQ multiplex PCR, and its TCRdb copy is limited to in-frame clones, with some not included. The sample has roughly 150,000 clones; about three quarters are singletons. The sequencing sample was made of PBMCs. These receptors all stem from a male donor in good health and CMV-seronegative.

This clone was recorded once. V gene TRBV7-9 combines with J gene TRBJ2-2; maybe TRBD1 (6 bases). Deletions cut 1 base from V and 6 bases from J, with 18 bases between. The germline V gene encodes CDR1 SEHNR and CDR2 FQNEAQ (reference sequence). The CDR3 covers 17 residues. The CDR3 region is CASSLGLQGAGSGELFF. In DNA form, the CDR3 reads TGTGCCAGCAGCTTAGGGCTACAGGGCGCGGGCTCCGGGGAGCTGTTTTTT.

The CDR3: CASSHWREYGETQYF. The CDR3 DNA is TGTGCCAGCAGCCATTGGCGGGAGTACGGAGAGACCCAGTACTTC. The chain is built from TRBV4-2 and TRBJ2-5, with TRBD2 matching 7 bases. The CDR3 covers 15 residues. The V and J ends lost 3 bases and 4 bases, in that order; junction bases with no gene match: 8. CDR1 is LGHNA, CDR2 YNFKEQ, per germline.

The chain uses TRBV7-9 and TRBJ2-1, with 13 bases fitting TRBD2. Trimming took 5 bases from V and 3 from J; bases not matched to a gene: 4. CDR1 and CDR2 (germline): SEHNR, FQNEAQ (reference sequence). The CDR3 has 16 amino acids. CDR3 bases: TGTGCCAGCAGCATCGGACTAGCGGGAGTCTACAATGAGCAGTTCTTC. It translates to CASSIGLAGVYNEQFF.

The V gene is TRBV6-5, the J gene TRBJ1-4, with 8 bases matching TRBD1. The CDR3 contains 14 residues. V shed 6 bases and J 7 bases; nucleotides not matched to a gene: 7. Germline V CDR1 and CDR2: MNHEY, SVGAGI. The CDR3 DNA reads TGTGCCAGCAGCCAGCAGGGGGCAGGTGAAAAACTGTTTTTT. It translates to CASSQQGAGEKLFF.

V is TRBV27 and J is TRBJ2-3, with 9 bases identical to TRBD2. The ends lost 2 bases at V and 2 bases at J; junction bases unmatched: 8. Germline CDR1 and CDR2: MNHEY and SMNVEV (reference sequence). CDR3 length: 17 residues. DNA for the CDR3: TGTGCCAGCAGTTTACCTTCGACTAGCGGAAACACAGATACGCAGTATTTT. Protein sequence: CASSLPSTSGNTDTQYF.

This clone showed up just a few times. The V and J genes are TRBV7-2 and TRBJ2-7, with 9 bases fitting TRBD2. The CDR3 runs 17 residues. J lost 3 bases, V lost 1 base, and 10 bases had no gene match. Germline CDR1 SGHTA, CDR2 FQGNSA. This CDR3 is CASSLVSPAAGGYEQYF. The CDR3 DNA is TGTGCCAGCAGCTTAGTGTCTCCTGCAGCGGGGGGCTACGAGCAGTACTTC.

This chain joins TRBV7-3 and TRBJ2-2; a possible D gene is TRBD2 (5 bases). V lost 1 base and J lost 6, with 15 bases in between. Germline values: CDR1 SGHTA, CDR2 FQGTGA. The CDR3 is 16 residues long. The CDR3 protein is CASSLSSSRLSGELFF. CDR3 bases: TGTGCCAGCAGCTTAAGCTCTAGCCGGTTGTCCGGGGAGCTGTTTTTT.

The J gene is TRBJ2-1, the V gene TRBV19, with 10 bases identical to TRBD2. Germline values: CDR1 LNHDA, CDR2 SQIVND (reference sequence). V trimming: 1 base; J trimming: 4 bases; junction bases outside the gene matches: 1. The CDR3 runs to 15 residues. The CDR3 coding sequence is TGTGCCAGTAGTATAGTACTAGCGGGGTACAATGAGCAGTTCTTC. Its translation: CASSIVLAGYNEQFF.

The chain links TRBV5-6 to TRBJ2-3; D gene ambiguous. The V gene's germline CDR1 is SGHDT and CDR2 YYEEEE. V was cut by 1 base and J by 2 bases, with 14 bases left in between. There are 16 residues in the CDR3. CDR3 nucleotide sequence: TGTGCCAGCAGCTTGACCTACCAGCGTAACACAGATACGCAGTATTTT. Translation: CASSLTYQRNTDTQYF.

This chain connects TRBV10-3 to TRBJ2-7, with 15 positions matching TRBD2. Germline values: CDR1 ENHRY, CDR2 SYGVKD. CDR3 size: 16 residues. With 2 bases clipped from V and 8 bases from J, the junction kept 7 bases outside the gene matches. The CDR3 sequence is CAISEGLAGGPYKQYF. The CDR3 DNA sequence: TGTGCCATCAGTGAGGGACTAGCGGGAGGGCCGTACAAGCAGTACTTC.

V and J are TRBV7-6 and TRBJ1-4, with D possibly matching TRBD1 (6 bases). Germline CDR1 SGHVS, CDR2 FNYEAQ. The V and J ends lost 5 bases and 4 bases respectively, with 11 bases between them. There are 14 residues in the CDR3. CDR3 region: CASSQQGVNEKLFF. In nucleotides, the CDR3 is TGTGCCAGCAGCCAACAGGGCGTTAATGAAAAACTGTTTTTT. The variable domain in full, completed from reference TRBV7-6 and TRBJ1-4, reads GAGVSQSPRYKVTKRGQDVALRCDPISGHVSLYWYRQALGQGPEFLTYFNYEAQQDKSGLPNDRFSAERPEGSISTLTIQRTEQRDSAMYRCASSQQGVNEKLFFGSGTQLSVL.

This clone appeared a few times. The chain employs TRBV15 and TRBJ2-2; D might be TRBD1 (6 bases). The CDR3 is 15 amino acids. V was cut by 0 bases and J by 8 bases, with 13 bases left in between. Looked up from germline, CDR1 is LNHNV and CDR2 is YYDKDF (reference sequence). The CDR3 DNA follows: TGTGCCACCAGCAGAGAATTTGTAGGGGGTGGGGAGCTGTTTTTT. Translated: CATSREFVGGGELFF.

This CDR3 is CASGRGTGGDEQYF. In DNA form, the CDR3 reads TGTGCTAGTGGCCGCGGGACAGGGGGGGACGAGCAGTACTTC. The V and J genes are TRBV12-5 and TRBJ2-7; the match to TRBD1 covers 11 bases. V was pared by 6 bases and J by 5 bases, with 6 bases of the junction left unmatched. The CDR3 covers 14 residues. Looked up from germline, CDR1 is LGHNT and CDR2 is FRNRAP.

Of note for this clone: At the DNA level, this CDR3 is encoded by other sequences in the same sample as well. The J gene is TRBJ1-1, the V gene TRBV5-4; unclear D gene. CDR3 length: 12 amino acids. V gave up 0 bases and J gave up 7 bases, with 7 bases separating them. Germline lookup yields CDR1 SGHNT and CDR2 YYREEE (reference sequence). The CDR3 loop reads CASSLGRGEAFF. CDR3 DNA sequence: TGTGCCAGCAGCTTGGGACGGGGTGAAGCTTTCTTT. Full variable domain (missing parts from reference TRBV5-4 and TRBJ1-1): ETGVTQSPTHLIKTRGQQVTLRCSSQSGHNTVSWYQQALGQGPQFIFQYYREEENGRGNFPPRFSGLQFPNYSSELNVNALELDDSALYLCASSLGRGEAFFGQGTRLTVV.

The chain employs TRBV2 and TRBJ1-2; 11 nucleotides line up with TRBD1. This CDR3 comprises 15 residues. Germline CDR1 and CDR2: SNHLY and FYNNEI. The J segment lost 4 bases and the V segment lost 6 bases, leaving 7 bases of the junction unmatched. CDR3 loop: CASSQRGQGVYGYTF. The CDR3 nucleotides are TGTGCCAGCAGCCAAAGGGGACAGGGGGTCTATGGCTACACCTTC.

The gene calls are TRBV18 and TRBJ2-5; TRBD2 matches 8 bases. Matching the DNA end better, TRBJ2-7 makes the J call doubtful. Germline loops: CDR1 KGHSH, CDR2 LQKENI. This CDR3 is 15 amino acids long. The CDR3 loop reads CASSPPERGTYEQYF. DNA of the CDR3: TGTGCCAGCTCACCACCGGAGCGGGGGACCTACGAGCAGTACTTC.

CDR3 amino acids: CASRHRGEGTDTQYF. As DNA, the CDR3 is TGTGCCAGCAGGCACCGGGGGGAGGGCACAGATACGCAGTATTTT. The chain links TRBV13 to TRBJ2-3; 7 nucleotides match TRBD2. From germline, CDR1 is PRHDT and CDR2 FYEKMQ (reference sequence). The CDR3 covers 15 residues. J was trimmed by 1 base and V by 6 bases; bases with no gene match: 7. The variable domain in full, with the rest retrieved from reference TRBV13 and TRBJ2-3, is AAGVIQSPRHLIKEKRETATLKCYPIPRHDTVYWYQQGPGQDPQFLISFYEKMQSDKGSIPDRFSAQQFSDYHSELNMSSLELGDSALYFCASRHRGEGTDTQYFGPGTRLTVL.

This chain links TRBV15 with TRBJ2-5, with 8 nucleotides matching TRBD1. The CDR3 has 17 amino acids. V was pared by 2 bases and J by 5 bases, with 13 bases of the junction left unmatched. CDR1 is LNHNV, CDR2 YYDKDF, per germline (reference sequence). The CDR3 reads CATSRSSRQGAWETQYF. Here the CDR3 DNA reads TGTGCCACCAGCAGAAGTTCTCGGCAGGGGGCCTGGGAGACCCAGTACTTC.

J is TRBJ2-2 and V is TRBV12-5; tentatively, D is TRBD2 (6 bases). CDR3 length: 17 residues. CDR1 and CDR2 from the germline V gene are LGHNT and FRNRAP. Trimming took 4 bases from V and 4 from J, leaving 19 bases between them. The CDR3 bases are TGTGCTAGTGGTTGGAGAGGGACTCCACGGGGCACCGGGGAGCTGTTTTTT. Protein product: CASGWRGTPRGTGELFF.

This chain uses TRBV10-2 with TRBJ1-5; no clear D. Trimming stripped 7 bases from V and 0 bases from J, with 10 bases between. Germline CDR1 is WSHSY and CDR2 is SAAADI. The CDR3 has 14 amino acids. The CDR3 DNA reads TGCGCCAGCAAGAAAGAGAATAGCAATCAGCCCCAGCATTTT. This encodes CASKKENSNQPQHF.

This chain joins TRBV5-1 and TRBJ1-5, with a weak D call TRBD1 (6 bases). CDR1 is SGHRS, CDR2 YFSETQ, per germline. The CDR3 runs to 16 residues. V lost 4 bases and J 7 bases, leaving 21 bases between the germline ends. CDR3 loop: CASSPTGTVQGQPQHF. The CDR3 DNA is TGCGCCAGCAGCCCCACCGGGACCGTACAGGGCCAGCCCCAGCATTTT.

Turning to this clone: The same CDR3 is also encoded by other DNA sequences in this sample. The CDR3 sequence is CASSYSTGNNSPLHF. CDR3 sequence (DNA): TGTGCCAGCAGTTACTCGACAGGGAATAATTCACCCCTCCACTTT. The chain carries TRBV6-5 and TRBJ1-6; 7 bases map to TRBD1. The CDR3 is made up of 15 amino acids. V was clipped by 0 bases and J by 5 bases; unmatched bases: 1. Germline CDR1 reads MNHEY; CDR2 reads SVGAGI.

This sequence joins TRBV6-5 and TRBJ1-1, with TRBD1 matching 7 bases. The germline V gene has CDR1 MNHEY and CDR2 SVGAGI. V lost 2 bases, J lost 6 bases, and 9 bases stayed unmatched. The CDR3 consists of 15 residues. The CDR3 coding sequence is TGTGCCAGCAGTTACGGCGCGACAGGGTTCTCTGAAGCTTTCTTT. Protein sequence: CASSYGATGFSEAFF.

The chain has TRBV29-1 and TRBJ2-7, with TRBD1 identical over 9 bases. Germline lookup yields CDR1 SQVTM and CDR2 ANQGSEA. This CDR3 spans 16 amino acids. V shed 0 bases, J shed 4 bases, and the junction held 10 bases outside the gene matches. CDR3 nucleotides: TGCAGCGTTGAAGACGATACCGGGACAGGGAGATACGAGCAGTACTTC. Translation gives CSVEDDTGTGRYEQYF.